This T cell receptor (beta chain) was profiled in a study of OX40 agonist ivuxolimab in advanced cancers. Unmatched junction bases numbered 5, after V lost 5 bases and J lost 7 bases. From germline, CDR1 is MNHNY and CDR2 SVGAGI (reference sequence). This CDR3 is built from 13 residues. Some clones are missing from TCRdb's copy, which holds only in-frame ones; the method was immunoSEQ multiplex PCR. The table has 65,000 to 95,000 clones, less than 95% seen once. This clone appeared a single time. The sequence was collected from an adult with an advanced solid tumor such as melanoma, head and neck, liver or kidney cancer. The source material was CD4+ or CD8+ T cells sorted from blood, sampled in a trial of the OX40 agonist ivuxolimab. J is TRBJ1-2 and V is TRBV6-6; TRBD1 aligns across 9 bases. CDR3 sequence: CASSLDRGGGYTF. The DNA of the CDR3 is TGTGCCAGCAGTCTCGACAGGGGGGGTGGCTACACCTTC.